This TCR beta chain was obtained from a study of sequential checkpoint blockade in melanoma. The assay was immunoSEQ multiplex PCR, and TCRdb's table has in-frame clones only and misses some. The table lists nearly 8,500 clones, 90% of them singletons. Treatment: randomized to nivolumab then ipilimumab (arm A) or the reverse (arm B). PBMC sorting kept live CD3+CD8+ cells without CD19 or CD56. The V gene end was trimmed by 4 bases and the J gene end by 0 bases; junction bases not matched to a gene: 10. CDR3 length: 18 residues. The germline V gene has CDR1 SNHLY and CDR2 FYNNEI. This sequence joins TRBV2 and TRBJ1-3; TRBD1 agrees at 9 bases. Sequenced material: CD8+ T cells sorted from blood (inferred from file names), taken from a patient given nivolumab and ipilimumab in sequence. The TCR comes from a human donor with melanoma. CDR3 amino acids: CASSGSRTGALSGNTIYF. The CDR3 nucleotides read TGTGCCAGCAGTGGGTCCCGGACAGGGGCCCTCTCTGGAAACACCATATATTTT.